A selection of T cell receptor beta chains follows, all from one sample in a study of PD-L1 blockade in urothelial cancer. TCRdb's copy holds only in-frame clones and misses some; the assay was immunoSEQ multiplex PCR. The data hold roughly 87,000 clones, with more than 70% observed a single time. The sequences come from PBMCs, collected around atezolizumab (anti-PD-L1) treatment. These receptors originate from a woman older than 75 with urothelial cancer. Both conserved end residues are part of each CDR3. D genes are given only for firm matches. Rows give clone size only sometimes, using once, few, many, or a class for an expanded clone.

d_gene | j_gene | abundance | v_gene | CDR3aa | CDR3nt
TRBD1 | TRBJ2-2 | - | TRBV11-1 | CASSLEDRAVPGELFF | TGTGCCAGCAGCTTGGAGGACAGGGCGGTTCCCGGGGAGCTGTTTTTT
- | TRBJ1-1 | few | TRBV29-1 | CSVNPLMNTEAFF | TGCAGCGTTAACCCACTCATGAACACTGAAGCTTTCTTT
TRBD1 | TRBJ2-7 | once | TRBV28 | CASRSGQSYEQYF | TGTGCCAGCAGATCGGGACAGTCCTACGAGCAGTACTTC
TRBD1 | TRBJ2-3 | - | TRBV5-1 | CASSLRTGGGTDTQYF | TGCGCCAGCAGCCTACGGACAGGGGGCGGCACAGATACGCAGTATTTT
- | TRBJ2-7 | - | TRBV2 | CASRAGTSSSYEQYF | TGTGCCAGCAGGGCAGGAACGAGTTCCTCCTACGAGCAGTACTTC
TRBD1 | TRBJ1-4 | - | TRBV18 | CASSPDRAKKLFF | TGTGCCAGCTCACCAGACAGGGCCAAAAAACTGTTTTTT
TRBD1 | TRBJ2-5 | once | TRBV28 | CASIILGDRGYQETQYF | TGTGCCAGCATTATACTTGGGGACAGGGGGTACCAAGAGACCCAGTACTTC
- | TRBJ1-1 | - | TRBV28 | CASTPHRPSGENTEAFF | TGTGCCAGCACCCCGCATCGCCCCTCAGGGGAGAACACTGAAGCTTTCTTT
- | TRBJ2-3 | - | TRBV11-3 | CASSSGTRPSTDTQYF | TGTGCCAGCAGCTCCGGGACTCGCCCTAGCACAGATACGCAGTATTTT
TRBD1 | TRBJ1-1 | once | TRBV28 | CASSFTPGQGRIEAFF | TGTGCCAGCAGTTTTACGCCGGGACAGGGAAGGATTGAAGCTTTCTTT
TRBD1 | TRBJ2-2 | - | TRBV30 | CAWSRQGAGELFF | TGTGCCTGGAGTCGACAGGGGGCCGGGGAGCTGTTTTTT
TRBD2 | TRBJ2-1 | - | TRBV19 | CASSPSSGRTNYNEQFF | TGTGCCAGTAGTCCTTCTAGCGGGAGGACTAATTACAATGAGCAGTTCTTC
- | TRBJ2-1 | - | TRBV2 | CASMFGHDYNEQFF | TGTGCCAGCATGTTTGGACACGACTACAATGAGCAGTTCTTC
TRBD2 | TRBJ2-1 | - | TRBV28 | CASRREGRDEQFF | TGTGCCAGCAGGCGGGAGGGCCGAGATGAGCAGTTCTTC
- | TRBJ2-7 | - | TRBV27 | CASSLGGEQYF | TGTGCCAGCAGTTTAGGAGGAGAGCAGTACTTC
TRBD2 | TRBJ2-1 | - | TRBV7-9 | CASSLAGTRAGEQFF | TGTGCCAGCAGCTTAGCGGGGACTCGAGCGGGGGAGCAGTTCTTC
TRBD2 | TRBJ2-3 | - | TRBV11-2 | CASSPRLAADTQYF | TGTGCCAGCAGCCCCAGACTAGCAGCAGATACGCAGTATTTT
- | TRBJ1-4 | - | TRBV30 | CAWRLGFGNEKLFF | TGTGCCTGGAGGCTTGGGTTCGGGAATGAAAAACTGTTTTTT
TRBD2 | TRBJ2-1 | - | TRBV29-1 | CSVGTSGVYNEQFF | TGCAGCGTTGGAACTAGCGGGGTTTACAATGAGCAGTTCTTC
- | TRBJ1-2 | - | TRBV27 | CASSPPFFAVNYGYTF | TGTGCCAGCAGTCCCCCCTTCTTTGCGGTTAACTATGGCTACACCTTC
- | TRBJ2-7 | - | TRBV11-2 | CASSTLRRGTSGYEQYF | TGTGCCAGCAGCACCCTTCGCCGGGGGACCTCGGGCTACGAGCAGTACTTC
- | TRBJ1-2 | - | TRBV5-1 | CASSLPGGYGYTF | TGCGCCAGCAGCTTGCCTGGAGGGTATGGCTACACCTTC
TRBD1 | TRBJ1-4 | - | TRBV5-1 | CASSSSTGGEKLFF | TGCGCCAGCAGCTCTTCGACAGGGGGCGAAAAACTGTTTTTT
TRBD1 | TRBJ2-7 | - | TRBV7-7 | CASSLGAGGSYEQYF | TGTGCCAGCAGCTTAGGCGCAGGGGGCTCCTACGAGCAGTACTTC
TRBD1 | TRBJ1-2 | - | TRBV5-1 | CASSLTSGTANYGYTF | TGCGCCAGCAGCTTAACCTCCGGGACAGCTAACTATGGCTACACCTTC
- | TRBJ1-2 | once | TRBV28 | CASSFRWAGPGYGYTF | TGTGCCAGCAGTTTCCGGTGGGCAGGGCCTGGCTATGGCTACACCTTC